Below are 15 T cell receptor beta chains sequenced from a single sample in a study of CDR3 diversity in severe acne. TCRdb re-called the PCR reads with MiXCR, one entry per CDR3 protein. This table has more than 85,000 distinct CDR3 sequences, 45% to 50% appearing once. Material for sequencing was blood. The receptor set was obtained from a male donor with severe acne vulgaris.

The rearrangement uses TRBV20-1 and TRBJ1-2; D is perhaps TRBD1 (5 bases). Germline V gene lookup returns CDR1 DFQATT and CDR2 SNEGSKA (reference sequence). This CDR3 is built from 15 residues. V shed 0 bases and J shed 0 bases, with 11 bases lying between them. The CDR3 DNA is TGCAGTGCTAGAGATCTCGGGGGACCTAACTATGGCTACACCTTC. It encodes CSARDLGGPNYGYTF.

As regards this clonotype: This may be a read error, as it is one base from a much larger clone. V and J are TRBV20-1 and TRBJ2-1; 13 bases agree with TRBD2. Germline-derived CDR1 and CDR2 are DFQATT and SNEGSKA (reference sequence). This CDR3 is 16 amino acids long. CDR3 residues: CSANRPGLAGFNGQFF. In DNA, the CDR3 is TGCAGTGCTAACAGACCGGGACTAGCGGGATTCAATGGGCAGTTCTTC.

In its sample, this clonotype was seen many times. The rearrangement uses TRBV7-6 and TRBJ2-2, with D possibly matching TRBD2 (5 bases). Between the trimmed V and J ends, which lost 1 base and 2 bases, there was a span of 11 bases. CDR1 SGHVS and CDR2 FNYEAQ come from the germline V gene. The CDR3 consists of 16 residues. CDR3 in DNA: TGTGCCAGCAGCTTAGACTACGGGGTAAACACCGGGGAGCTGTTTTTT. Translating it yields CASSLDYGVNTGELFF.

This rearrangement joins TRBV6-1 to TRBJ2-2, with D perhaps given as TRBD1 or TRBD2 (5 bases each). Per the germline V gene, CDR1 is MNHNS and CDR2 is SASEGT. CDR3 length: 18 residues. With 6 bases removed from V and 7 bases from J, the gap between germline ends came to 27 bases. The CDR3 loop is CASRALGIGTGNDGELFF. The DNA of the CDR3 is TGTGCCAGCAGGGCCCTAGGGATCGGGACCGGCAATGACGGGGAGCTGTTTTTT.

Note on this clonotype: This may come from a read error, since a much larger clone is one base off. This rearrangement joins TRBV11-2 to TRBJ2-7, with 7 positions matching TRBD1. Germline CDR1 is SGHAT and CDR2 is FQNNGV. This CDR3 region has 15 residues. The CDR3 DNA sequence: TGTGGCAGCAGCTTAACGCCGGTGACAGGGAACGAGCAGTACTTC. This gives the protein CGSSLTPVTGNEQYF.

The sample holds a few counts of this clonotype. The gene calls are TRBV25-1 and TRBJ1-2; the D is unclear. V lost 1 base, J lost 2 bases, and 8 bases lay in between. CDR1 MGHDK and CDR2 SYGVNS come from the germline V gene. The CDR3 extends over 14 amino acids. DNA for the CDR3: TGTGCCAGCAGTGAATGGGCGGACAACTATGGCTACACCTTC. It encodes CASSEWADNYGYTF.

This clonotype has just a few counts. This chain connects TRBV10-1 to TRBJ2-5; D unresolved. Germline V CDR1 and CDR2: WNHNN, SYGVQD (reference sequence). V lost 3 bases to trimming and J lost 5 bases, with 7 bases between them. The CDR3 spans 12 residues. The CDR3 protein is CASSDSLETQYF. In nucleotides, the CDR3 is TGCGCCAGCAGTGATTCCCTCGAGACCCAGTACTTC.

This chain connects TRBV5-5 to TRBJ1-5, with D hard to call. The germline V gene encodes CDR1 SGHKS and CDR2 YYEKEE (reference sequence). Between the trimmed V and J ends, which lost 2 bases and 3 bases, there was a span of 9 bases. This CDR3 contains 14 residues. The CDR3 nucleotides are TGTGCCAGCAGCTTCGGGCAGCTCAATCAGCCCCAGCATTTT. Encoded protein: CASSFGQLNQPQHF.

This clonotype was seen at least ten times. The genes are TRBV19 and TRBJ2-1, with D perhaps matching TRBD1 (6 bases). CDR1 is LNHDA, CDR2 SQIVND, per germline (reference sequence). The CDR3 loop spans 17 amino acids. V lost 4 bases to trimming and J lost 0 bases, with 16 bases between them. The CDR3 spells CASSKGDRRSSYNEQFF. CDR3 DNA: TGTGCCAGTAGTAAGGGGGACCGTCGGAGCTCCTACAATGAGCAGTTCTTC.

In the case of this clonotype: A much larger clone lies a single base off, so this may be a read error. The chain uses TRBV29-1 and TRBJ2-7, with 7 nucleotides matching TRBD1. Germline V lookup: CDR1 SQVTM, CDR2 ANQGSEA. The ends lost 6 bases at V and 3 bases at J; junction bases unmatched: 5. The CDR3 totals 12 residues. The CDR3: CSVRWTGYEQYV. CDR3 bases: TGCAGCGTCCGGTGGACAGGCTACGAGCAGTACGTC.

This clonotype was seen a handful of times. In DNA form, the CDR3 reads TGTGCCAGCAGTGTAGGGGCGTACGAGCAGTACTTC. Protein: CASSVGAYEQYF. The rearrangement joins TRBV25-1 to TRBJ2-7; perhaps TRBD1 as D (5 bases). Germline V CDR1 and CDR2: MGHDK, SYGVNS. The CDR3 contains 12 residues. V lost 4 bases and J 4 bases, leaving 8 bases between the germline ends.

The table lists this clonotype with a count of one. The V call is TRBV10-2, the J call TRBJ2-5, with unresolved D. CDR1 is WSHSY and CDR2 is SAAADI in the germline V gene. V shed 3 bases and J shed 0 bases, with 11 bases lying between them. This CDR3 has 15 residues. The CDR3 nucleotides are TGCGCCAGCAGTGACATAAGTGGGGACCAAGAGACCCAGTACTTC. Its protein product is CASSDISGDQETQYF.

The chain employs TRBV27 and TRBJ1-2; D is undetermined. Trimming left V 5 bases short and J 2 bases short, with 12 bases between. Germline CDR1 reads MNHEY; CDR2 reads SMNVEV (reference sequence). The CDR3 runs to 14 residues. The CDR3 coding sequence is TGTGCCAGCAGTCCCTCCCGAGGGAACTATGGCTACACCTTC. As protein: CASSPSRGNYGYTF.

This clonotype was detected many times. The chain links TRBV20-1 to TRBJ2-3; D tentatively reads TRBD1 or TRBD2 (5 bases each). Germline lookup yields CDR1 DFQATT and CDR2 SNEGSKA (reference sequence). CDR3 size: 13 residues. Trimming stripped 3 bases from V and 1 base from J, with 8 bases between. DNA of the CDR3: TGCAGTGCTAGGGGGGACCGCACAGATACGCAGTATTTT. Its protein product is CSARGDRTDTQYF.

In DNA form, the CDR3 reads TGTGCCACCAGTGATTTTCGGGACAGGGGCTCCACCGGGGAGCTGTTTTTT. This codes for CATSDFRDRGSTGELFF. The chain has TRBV24-1 and TRBJ2-2; TRBD1 matches at 10 bases. The CDR3 has 17 amino acids. Germline CDR1 and CDR2: KGHDR and SFDVKD. Germline trimming cut 1 base from V and 4 bases from J; bases unmatched to any gene: 5.